What follows are 31 T cell receptor beta chains derived from one specimen sequenced in a study of cytomegalovirus exposure and HLA in healthy donors. Primers for the PCR totalled 60 Vbeta and 13 Jbeta. Assay: immunoSEQ multiplex PCR; the TCRdb copy retains only in-frame clones and omits some. The data contain roughly 160,000 clones, roughly 76% of them seen just once; the ten biggest clones take up less than 15%. Sequenced sample: PBMCs. The receptors stem from a woman between 50 and 59 years old in good health and CMV-seronegative.

V gene TRBV5-4 combines with J gene TRBJ2-3; D might be TRBD2 (5 bases). The CDR3 has 17 amino acids. The germline gives CDR1 SGHNT, CDR2 YYREEE (reference sequence). The V end lost 0 bases, the J end lost 1 base, and 15 bases lay between the germline ends. The CDR3 bases are TGTGCCAGCAGCTTGGGTGGGCTAGCCTCTCGCACAGATACGCAGTATTTT. Its protein is CASSLGGLASRTDTQYF.

The chain recombines TRBV10-3 with TRBJ2-4; D possibly corresponds to TRBD1 (5 bases). V lost 4 bases and J lost 0, with 13 bases in between. The germline gives CDR1 ENHRY, CDR2 SYGVKD. This CDR3 has 16 residues. CDR3 DNA: TGTGCCATCAGTGGGGGCTATCAGGAAGCCAAAAACATTCAGTACTTC. Translation gives CAISGGYQEAKNIQYF.

The rearrangement joins TRBV19 to TRBJ2-5; TRBD1 aligns across 7 bases. CDR1 and CDR2 (germline): LNHDA, SQIVND (reference sequence). This CDR3 is built from 16 residues. The V segment lost 3 bases and the J segment 7 bases; nucleotides outside the gene matches: 14. In nucleotides, the CDR3 is TGTGCCAGTAGTATCGGGACAGCTATCCAAAAGGGGACCCAGTACTTC. Amino acids: CASSIGTAIQKGTQYF.

This clone was seen a single time. V gene TRBV6-1 combines with J gene TRBJ1-1; D call uncertain. The CDR3 has 14 residues. From germline, CDR1 is MNHNS and CDR2 SASEGT. V gave up 1 base and J gave up 3 bases, with 9 bases separating them. The CDR3 protein is CASSEVEAYTEAFF. DNA for the CDR3: TGTGCCAGCAGTGAAGTCGAGGCTTACACTGAAGCTTTCTTT.

The chain links TRBV11-2 to TRBJ2-5; 7 bases agree with TRBD1. CDR3 length: 13 amino acids. Germline-derived CDR1 and CDR2 are SGHAT and FQNNGV. The trim removed 5 bases at V and 5 bases at J, leaving 5 bases unmatched. DNA of the CDR3: TGTGCCAGCAGCAGGGACAGCCGGGAGACCCAGTACTTC. It is translated as CASSRDSRETQYF.

The J gene is TRBJ1-5, the V gene TRBV19, with 8 bases matching TRBD1. The germline V gene encodes CDR1 LNHDA and CDR2 SQIVND (reference sequence). V was pared by 3 bases and J by 0 bases, with 4 bases of the junction left unmatched. The CDR3 contains 16 residues. The CDR3 region has the DNA TGTGCCAGTAGTATTTGGACAGGGACTAGCAATCAGCCCCAGCATTTT. Translating it yields CASSIWTGTSNQPQHF.

This clone was observed a single time. The chain uses TRBV7-2 and TRBJ2-1; 8 positions agree with TRBD2. Unmatched junction bases numbered 6, after V lost 5 bases and J lost 6 bases. Germline CDR1 and CDR2: SGHTA and FQGNSA. CDR3 length equals 14 residues. The CDR3 loop is CASSLFGGGNEQFF. The CDR3 nucleotides are TGTGCCAGCAGCCTTTTCGGGGGGGGCAATGAGCAGTTCTTC.

This chain uses TRBV25-1 with TRBJ2-3; tentative D call: TRBD1 (5 bases). Germline assignment: CDR1 MGHDK and CDR2 SYGVNS. Trimming removed 4 bases at V and 6 bases at J, with 8 bases between. The length of the CDR3 is 12 residues. CDR3 coding DNA: TGTGCCAGCAGTGTCGACAGTGATACGCAGTATTTT. Encoded protein: CASSVDSDTQYF.

The rearrangement uses TRBV5-1 and TRBJ2-6, with D tentatively TRBD2 (5 bases). The CDR3 extends over 15 amino acids. Trimming took 2 bases from V and 1 from J, leaving 7 bases between them. CDR1 and CDR2 (germline): SGHRS, YFSETQ. The CDR3 DNA follows: TGCGCCAGCAGCTTTGAGGGTTCTGGGGCCAACGTCCTGACTTTC. Encoded protein: CASSFEGSGANVLTF.

The CDR3, as DNA: TGTGCCAGCAGTTACCGACAGAACTCCTACGAGCAGTACTTC. It specifies CASSYRQNSYEQYF. The V and J genes are TRBV6-5 and TRBJ2-7; TRBD1 is a possible D gene (5 bases). V was trimmed by 2 bases and J by 0 bases, leaving 8 bases between them. The CDR3 covers 14 residues. The germline V gene encodes CDR1 MNHEY and CDR2 SVGAGI.

Only one count was recorded for this clone. The chain joins TRBV5-1 to TRBJ2-5; a possible D gene is TRBD2 (5 bases). Germline V lookup: CDR1 SGHRS, CDR2 YFSETQ. The CDR3 covers 17 residues. Trimming removed 4 bases at V and 2 bases at J, with 21 bases between. CDR3 DNA sequence: TGCGCCAGCAGCCAGACCCTTGGTGGGTCGGGGCAAGAGACCCAGTACTTC. Translated, it gives CASSQTLGGSGQETQYF.

V usage is TRBV19 and J usage is TRBJ2-7; D might be TRBD2 (5 bases). Trimming stripped 3 bases from V and 3 bases from J, with 15 bases between. This CDR3 has 15 residues. Germline assignment: CDR1 LNHDA and CDR2 SQIVND (reference sequence). CDR3 protein: CASSMIGSGVYEQYF. CDR3 nucleotides: TGTGCCAGTAGTATGATAGGGAGCGGAGTCTACGAGCAGTACTTC.

The chain links TRBV6-6 to TRBJ1-1; 9 nucleotides match TRBD1. Trimming cost V 6 bases and J 6 bases; bases outside gene matches: 8. The CDR3 spans 14 residues. CDR1 is MNHNY, CDR2 SVGAGI, per germline (reference sequence). The CDR3 sequence: CASSQGTGRAEAFF. CDR3 DNA sequence: TGTGCCAGCAGCCAAGGGACAGGGCGCGCTGAAGCTTTCTTT.

This chain joins TRBV18 and TRBJ1-2; D is unclear. Trimming left V 9 bases short and J 2 bases short, with 13 bases between. Germline V gene sequence: CDR1 KGHSH, CDR2 LQKENI. The CDR3 runs to 13 residues. The CDR3 is CASSDGSNYGYTF. CDR3 DNA: TGTGCCAGTTCTGACGGGTCGAACTATGGCTACACCTTC.

This clone was recorded once. The J gene is TRBJ2-7, the V gene TRBV28, with D perhaps TRBD2 (5 bases). With 1 base removed from V and 0 bases from J, the gap between germline ends came to 10 bases. The CDR3 is 15 amino acids. CDR1 is MDHEN, CDR2 SYDVKM, per germline. The CDR3 loop is CASSLLYEGSYEQYF. CDR3 sequence (DNA): TGTGCCAGCAGTTTATTATACGAGGGCTCCTACGAGCAGTACTTC. The whole variable domain, filled in from reference TRBV28 and TRBJ2-7, reads DVKVTQSSRYLVKRTGEKVFLECVQDMDHENMFWYRQDPGLGLRLIYFSYDVKMKEKGDIPEGYSVSREKKERFSLILESASTNQTSMYLCASSLLYEGSYEQYFGPGTRLTVT.

The rearrangement joins TRBV5-8 to TRBJ2-7, with TRBD1 matching over 7 bases. There are 15 residues in the CDR3. Germline CDR1 is SGHTS and CDR2 is YDEGEE. V lost 4 bases, J lost 1 base, and 8 bases stayed unmatched. DNA for the CDR3: TGTGCCAGCAGCCCGGACAGGTTACCTTCCTACGAGCAGTACTTC. This sequence encodes CASSPDRLPSYEQYF.

The rearrangement links TRBV5-1 to TRBJ2-7; no clear D gene. This CDR3 has 15 amino acids. V was shortened by 0 bases and J by 1 base, with 11 bases between the two germline ends. Germline V gene lookup returns CDR1 SGHRS and CDR2 YFSETQ. Here the CDR3 reads CASSLGPQESYEQYF. The CDR3 region has the DNA TGCGCCAGCAGCTTGGGCCCGCAGGAATCCTACGAGCAGTACTTC.

V is TRBV7-3 and J is TRBJ2-1; the match to TRBD2 covers 8 bases. V shed 2 bases, J shed 3 bases, and the junction held 6 bases outside the gene matches. Germline CDR1 is SGHTA and CDR2 is FQGTGA. CDR3 size: 16 residues. CDR3 DNA: TGTGCCAGCAGCTTACAGACGGGGGGGTTCTACAATGAGCAGTTCTTC. It yields the protein CASSLQTGGFYNEQFF. The full variable domain, its missing parts supplied by reference TRBV7-3 and TRBJ2-1, is GAGVSQTPSNKVTEKGKYVELRCDPISGHTALYWYRQSLGQGPEFLIYFQGTGAADDSGLPNDRFFAVRPEGSVSTLKIQRTERGDSAVYLCASSLQTGGFYNEQFFGPGTRLTVL.

The chain carries TRBV2 and TRBJ2-7, with 7 bases fitting TRBD2. The V gene's germline CDR1 is SNHLY and CDR2 FYNNEI. This CDR3 spans 13 amino acids. The trim removed 4 bases at V and 5 bases at J, leaving 5 bases unmatched. CDR3 in amino acids: CASSVWEGNEQYF. CDR3 DNA sequence: TGTGCCAGCAGTGTGTGGGAGGGTAACGAGCAGTACTTC. Variable domain in full (rest from reference TRBV2 and TRBJ2-7): EPEVTQTPSHQVTQMGQEVILRCVPISNHLYFYWYRQILGQKVEFLVSFYNNEISEKSEIFDDQFSVERPDGSNFTLKIRSTKLEDSAMYFCASSVWEGNEQYFGPGTRLTVT.

The CDR3: CASRPSGGGYEQFF. DNA for the CDR3: TGTGCCAGTAGACCTAGCGGGGGGGGCTATGAGCAGTTCTTC. V gene TRBV19 combines with J gene TRBJ2-1; 12 bases line up with TRBD2. V dropped 6 bases and J dropped 8; count of bases not matched to a gene: 5. The CDR3 spans 14 residues. Germline CDR1 LNHDA, CDR2 SQIVND (reference sequence).

The V gene is TRBV18, the J gene TRBJ1-2, with a tentative D call TRBD1 (5 bases). This CDR3 is built from 15 residues. The V end was cut by 2 bases, the J end by 5 bases, with 15 bases between. From germline, CDR1 is KGHSH and CDR2 LQKENI. The CDR3 nucleotides read TGTGCCAGCTCACCATGGGGCAGGGCTATTTATGGCTACACCTTC. As protein: CASSPWGRAIYGYTF.

As to this clone: One junction end does not reproduce the germline sequence, and a read error may be involved. This chain connects TRBV7-2 to TRBJ1-2, with 7 positions matching TRBD1. The CDR3 has 15 residues. Germline CDR1 and CDR2: SGHTA and FQGNSA. CDR3 DNA sequence: TGTGCCGGCAGCTCCAACATAGGGGGCAACTATGGCTACACCTTC. Protein: CAGSSNIGGNYGYTF.

The rearrangement joins TRBV10-2 to TRBJ2-1; TRBD2 might be the D (6 bases). This CDR3 is 14 amino acids long. Between the trimmed V and J ends, which lost 5 bases and 8 bases, there was a span of 16 bases. CDR1 is WSHSY, CDR2 SAAADI, per germline. CDR3 residues: CASSKAGQRDEQFF. The CDR3 DNA reads TGCGCCAGCAGTAAAGCGGGCCAGAGAGATGAGCAGTTCTTC.

The chain links TRBV4-2 to TRBJ2-3; 9 nucleotides align to TRBD1. Germline values: CDR1 LGHNA, CDR2 YNFKEQ. The CDR3 loop spans 14 amino acids. V shed 4 bases, J shed 4 bases, and the junction held 3 bases outside the gene matches. The DNA of the CDR3 is TGTGCCAGCAGCCGCGACAGGGGGGCAGATACGCAGTATTTT. Amino acid sequence: CASSRDRGADTQYF.

The rearrangement joins TRBV9 to TRBJ2-1; no clear D. CDR3 length: 15 residues. The ends were cut back, 0 bases at V and 5 bases at J, with 12 bases in the middle. Germline loops: CDR1 SGDLS, CDR2 YYNGEE. The CDR3 DNA follows: TGTGCCAGCAGCGTAGATGCGTTCGGTAACAATGAGCAGTTCTTC. It encodes CASSVDAFGNNEQFF. The full variable domain, its missing parts supplied by reference TRBV9 and TRBJ2-1, is DSGVTQTPKHLITATGQRVTLRCSPRSGDLSVYWYQQSLDQGLQFLIQYYNGEERAKGNILERFSAQQFPDLHSELNLSSLELGDSALYFCASSVDAFGNNEQFFGPGTRLTVL.

This chain joins TRBV28 and TRBJ1-5; D gene unclear. This CDR3 spans 18 amino acids. CDR1 and CDR2 from the germline V gene are MDHEN and SYDVKM. V was trimmed by 5 bases and J by 0 bases, leaving 20 bases between them. The DNA for the CDR3 is TGTGCCAGCAGTCCACCCTCCTCGGAGCCGTATAGCAATCAGCCCCAGCATTTT. Translated: CASSPPSSEPYSNQPQHF. The full variable domain, completed using reference TRBV28 and TRBJ1-5, is DVKVTQSSRYLVKRTGEKVFLECVQDMDHENMFWYRQDPGLGLRLIYFSYDVKMKEKGDIPEGYSVSREKKERFSLILESASTNQTSMYLCASSPPSSEPYSNQPQHFGDGTRLSIL.

The chain uses TRBV2 and TRBJ1-1; a weak D match, TRBD1 (5 bases). Deletions cut 2 bases from V and 6 bases from J, with 16 bases between. This CDR3 spans 15 amino acids. Per the germline V gene, CDR1 is SNHLY and CDR2 is FYNNEI. The CDR3 bases are TGTGCCAGCAGTGAACTTCCCCAGGGTAGGTCTGAAGCTTTCTTT. This codes for CASSELPQGRSEAFF. Looking up the rest from reference TRBV2 and TRBJ1-1 gives the full variable domain: EPEVTQTPSHQVTQMGQEVILRCVPISNHLYFYWYRQILGQKVEFLVSFYNNEISEKSEIFDDQFSVERPDGSNFTLKIRSTKLEDSAMYFCASSELPQGRSEAFFGQGTRLTVV.

The rearrangement links TRBV7-8 to TRBJ1-5; D gene ambiguous. V was shortened by 3 bases and J by 5 bases, with 11 bases between the two germline ends. Per germline, CDR1 SGHVS and CDR2 FQNEAQ. This CDR3 region has 14 residues. DNA for the CDR3: TGTGCCAGCAGCTTCGGAGGGTATGATCAGCCCCAGCATTTT. Translated: CASSFGGYDQPQHF.

The chain links TRBV7-7 to TRBJ2-2, with 14 positions matching TRBD2. This CDR3 contains 16 residues. Germline V gene sequence: CDR1 SSHAT, CDR2 FNYEAQ (reference sequence). V lost 5 bases and J lost 4; bases outside the gene matches: 3. The CDR3 DNA is TGTGCCAGCAGCCAGGGGACTAGCGGGAGCACCGGGGAGCTGTTTTTT. This sequence encodes CASSQGTSGSTGELFF.

The chain recombines TRBV6-5 with TRBJ2-7; 7 bases fit TRBD1. This CDR3 comprises 14 residues. The V segment lost 6 bases and the J segment 2 bases; nucleotides outside the gene matches: 7. CDR1 and CDR2 (germline): MNHEY, SVGAGI. CDR3 DNA: TGTGCCAGCAGATATAGACAGGGAGCCTACGAGCAGTACTTC. Protein sequence: CASRYRQGAYEQYF.

The chain links TRBV15 to TRBJ1-1, with D possibly TRBD1 on 5 matching bases. Per germline, CDR1 LNHNV and CDR2 YYDKDF (reference sequence). The V end was cut by 1 base, the J end by 12 bases, with 15 bases between. The CDR3 covers 13 residues. The CDR3 sequence: CATSRAGGLSPFF. The DNA of the CDR3 is TGTGCCACCAGCAGAGCCGGGGGTCTTTCACCTTTCTTT.